This TCR beta chain was sequenced in a study of OX40 agonist ivuxolimab in advanced cancers. Whole-study context: In this cohort, patients received ivuxolimab, an agonistic anti-OX40 (CD134) antibody. Patients received intravenous ivuxolimab every 2 weeks at 0.01 to 10 mg/kg.

In the case of this clone: The antigen is undetermined.

The data were produced by immunoSEQ multiplex PCR, yet TCRdb's version contains in-frame clones alone and is incomplete. The sample contains some 50,000 clones, approximately 86% of which appear only once. CDR1 and CDR2 from the germline V gene are MNHEY and SMNVEV (reference sequence). Germline trimming cut 5 bases from V and 0 bases from J; bases unmatched to any gene: 7. This CDR3 is 17 amino acids long. Points from the study as a whole: Partial responders dosed at 0.1-3.0 mg/kg displayed clonal expansion ranking among the lowest. At 0.1 to 3.0 mg/kg and by week 6, CD4+ and CD8+ T cells in the blood had expanded clonally.

The chain links TRBV27 to TRBJ1-5; 10 bases line up with TRBD1. The source was CD4+ or CD8+ T cells sorted from blood, collected in a trial of the OX40 agonist ivuxolimab. The clonotype was recovered from an adult with an advanced solid tumor such as melanoma, head and neck, liver or kidney cancer. The CDR3 sequence is CASSPRTGGNSNQPQHF. Written as DNA, the CDR3 is TGTGCCAGCAGTCCTAGGACAGGGGGGAATAGCAATCAGCCCCAGCATTTT.